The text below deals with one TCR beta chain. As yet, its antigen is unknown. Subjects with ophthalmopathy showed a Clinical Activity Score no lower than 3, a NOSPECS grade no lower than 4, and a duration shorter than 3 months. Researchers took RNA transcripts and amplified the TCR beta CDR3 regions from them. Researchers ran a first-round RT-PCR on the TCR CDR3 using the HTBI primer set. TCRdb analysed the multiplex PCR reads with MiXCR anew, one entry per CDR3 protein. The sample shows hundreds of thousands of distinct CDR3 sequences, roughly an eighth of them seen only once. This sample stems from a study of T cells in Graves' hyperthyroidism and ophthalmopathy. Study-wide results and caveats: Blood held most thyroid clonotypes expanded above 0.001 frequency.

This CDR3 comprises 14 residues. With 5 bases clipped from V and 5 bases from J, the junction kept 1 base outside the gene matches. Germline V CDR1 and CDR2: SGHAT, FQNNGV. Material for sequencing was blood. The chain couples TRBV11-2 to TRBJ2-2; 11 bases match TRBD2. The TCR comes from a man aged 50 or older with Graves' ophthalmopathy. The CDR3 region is CASSRTSGTGELFF. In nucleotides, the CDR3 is TGTGCCAGCAGCAGGACTAGCGGGACCGGGGAGCTGTTTTTT.